The rows below give T cell receptor beta chains drawn from one sample of a study of identifying expanded T cells in peripheral blood. The repertoire was sequenced with immunoSEQ multiplex PCR; TCRdb's copy has only in-frame clones and lacks some. This sample has approximately 79,000 clones, with 75% to 90% found just once. The sample consisted of blood. The receptors shown here come from a person between 18 and 75 years old in good health. CDR3s include the opening cysteine and the closing phenylalanine or tryptophan. The order of the fields is CDR3 DNA, CDR3 protein, V gene, J gene, D gene. A D gene is named only where the DNA matches it firmly.

cdr3_nt: TGTGCCAGCAGCCACGGTCATGGGGGTTATAGCAATCAGCCCCAGCATTTT; cdr3_aa: CASSHGHGGYSNQPQHF; v_call: TRBV7-8; j_call: TRBJ1-5; d_call: NA
cdr3_nt: TGCGCCAGCAGCGTTACTAGAGAGAGCGAGCAGTACTTC; cdr3_aa: CASSVTRESEQYF; v_call: TRBV5-1; j_call: TRBJ2-7; d_call: NA
cdr3_nt: TGTGCCAGCAGCCAAGCACAGACGGTTCTACTCGATGGCTACACCTTC; cdr3_aa: CASSQAQTVLLDGYTF; v_call: TRBV14; j_call: TRBJ1-2; d_call: NA
cdr3_nt: TGTGCCAGCACTACCGGGGGCTCCTACGAGCAGTACTTC; cdr3_aa: CASTTGGSYEQYF; v_call: TRBV25-1; j_call: TRBJ2-7; d_call: NA
cdr3_nt: TGTGCCAGCAGCAAAGGGACTAGCGGGAGCCTCGACACCGGGGAGCTGTTTTTT; cdr3_aa: CASSKGTSGSLDTGELFF; v_call: TRBV4-2; j_call: TRBJ2-2; d_call: TRBD2
cdr3_nt: TGTGCCAGCAGCTTTCAAACTTTTAACACCGGGGAGCTGTTTTTT; cdr3_aa: CASSFQTFNTGELFF; v_call: TRBV11-2; j_call: TRBJ2-2; d_call: NA
cdr3_nt: TGTGCCAGTAGTATATTAAGCGTCGGGTACAATGAGCAGTTCTTC; cdr3_aa: CASSILSVGYNEQFF; v_call: TRBV19; j_call: TRBJ2-1; d_call: NA
cdr3_nt: TGTGCCTGGAGTCAGCTAAGCAATCAGCCCCAGCATTTT; cdr3_aa: CAWSQLSNQPQHF; v_call: TRBV30; j_call: TRBJ1-5; d_call: NA
cdr3_nt: TGTGCCAGCAGTTCCCGGTCGGGGCTAGGTTACAATGAGCAGTTCTTC; cdr3_aa: CASSSRSGLGYNEQFF; v_call: TRBV6-6; j_call: TRBJ2-1; d_call: NA
cdr3_nt: TGTGCCAGCAGCTACGGGACTAGCGAGTACAATGAGCAGTTCTTC; cdr3_aa: CASSYGTSEYNEQFF; v_call: TRBV11-3; j_call: TRBJ2-1; d_call: TRBD2